The clone carrying this T cell receptor beta chain was observed once. The data are from a study of T cell responses to AZD1222 COVID-19 vaccine. The protocol was immunoSEQ multiplex PCR, while the TCRdb copy is restricted to in-frame clones and leaves out a portion. The sample records around 94,000 clones, more than 70% being singletons. The receptor was isolated from an adult in good health. Sequenced here: peripheral blood, sampled on day 0 of AZD1222 vaccination.

DNA for the CDR3: TGCGCCAGCAGCTTGGAGGGACGCCCCGTTGATGGCTACACCTTC. This sequence encodes CASSLEGRPVDGYTF. The chain carries TRBV5-1 and TRBJ1-2, with D possibly TRBD1 on 5 matching bases. CDR1 is SGHRS, CDR2 YFSETQ, per germline. There are 15 residues in the CDR3. Trimming shortened V by 0 bases and J by 6 bases, and 15 bases separated the two germline ends.